This TCR beta chain was sequenced in a study of Graves' ophthalmopathy and Graves' hyperthyroidism. The CDR3 length is 16 residues. The germline V gene encodes CDR1 SGHRS and CDR2 YFSETQ. Trimming took off 5 bases at V and 4 bases at J, with 16 bases between the two ends. This clonotype was observed many times. Amplified TCR beta CDR3 regions were obtained using RNA transcripts as template. Second-round multiplex PCR followed a first-round RT-PCR using HTBI primers. TCRdb re-derived calls from the multiplex PCR reads in MiXCR, one entry per CDR3 protein. The top ten hold 8% to 10% of the sample, which has approximately 460,000 distinct CDR3 sequences, about 15% seen once. A volume of 10 ml of fresh peripheral blood supplied the PBMCs.

Sequencing input: blood. V usage is TRBV5-1 and J usage is TRBJ2-6, with a weak D call TRBD2 (5 bases). The sequence derives from a young woman with Graves' ophthalmopathy. The CDR3 is CASRMDEEAGANVLTF. Written as DNA, the CDR3 is TGCGCCAGCAGGATGGACGAGGAGGCCGGGGCCAACGTCCTGACTTTC.